This TCR beta chain derives from a study of T-cell reconstitution after alpha-beta-depleted transplantation in children. Study conclusions and caveats: T-cell numbers and diversity one year post-transplant derived largely from freshly generated T cells. By about two months after transplant, alpha-beta T cells reportedly arose from several hundred graft clones that had expanded. Surviving recipient cells, namely T cells and thymic progenitors, were the source of high day-60 TCRbeta diversity in some patients.

Note on this clonotype: Its antigen is still unknown.

Preparation of the TCRbeta library used unique molecular identifiers. Each CDR3 protein gets one entry after TCRdb re-called the PCR reads with MiXCR. The table includes approximately 650,000 distinct CDR3 sequences, 13% detected once. There are 12 residues in the CDR3. Trimming took off 2 bases at V and 5 bases at J, with 10 bases between the two ends. CDR1 DFQATT and CDR2 SNEGSKA come from the germline V gene (reference sequence). This receptor was obtained from a girl aged 2-10 years with congenital amegakaryocytic thrombocytopenia, due to receive a stem cell transplant. V and J are TRBV20-1 and TRBJ2-7, with no clear D. The material sequenced was PBMCs, taken before TCRalphabeta/CD19-depleted stem cell transplant. DNA for the CDR3: TGCAGTGCTAGACGCCCTTGGGACGAGCAGTACTTC. Its protein product is CSARRPWDEQYF.